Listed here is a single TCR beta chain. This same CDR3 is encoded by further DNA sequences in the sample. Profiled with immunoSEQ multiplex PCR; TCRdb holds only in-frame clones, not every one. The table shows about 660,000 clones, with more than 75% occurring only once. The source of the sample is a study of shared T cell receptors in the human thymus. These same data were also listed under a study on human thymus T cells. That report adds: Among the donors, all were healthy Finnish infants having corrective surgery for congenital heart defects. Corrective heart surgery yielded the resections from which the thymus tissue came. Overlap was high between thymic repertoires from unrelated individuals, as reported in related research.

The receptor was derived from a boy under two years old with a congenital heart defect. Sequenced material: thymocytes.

CDR3 bases: TGTGCCAGCAGCGGGGGGGCGGCCAAAAACATTCAGTACTTC. It yields the protein CASSGGAAKNIQYF. The chain is built from TRBV27 and TRBJ2-4; TRBD2 aligns across 8 bases. The germline gives CDR1 MNHEY, CDR2 SMNVEV (reference sequence). V shed 6 bases, J shed 1 base, and the junction held 2 bases outside the gene matches. The CDR3 contains 14 residues.